Shown below are 27 T cell receptor beta chains from a single sample sequenced in a study of shared clonotypes between healthy human individuals. CD45RO-negative, CCR7-positively selected cells formed the naive CD8 fraction, excluding terminally differentiated effector memory CD45RA+ cells. Profiling relied on immunoSEQ multiplex PCR, and the TCRdb table lists in-frame clones only, not all of them. This sample has approximately 1.9 million clones; roughly 93% occur once, and the top ten carry roughly 1.7%. What was sequenced was naive CD8+ T cells from PBMCs. The source of these receptors is a man aged 18 to 29 in good health. Some clones in this sample may be carry-over from other donors' samples.

CDR3 nucleotides: TGTGCCAGCTCACCAGAAATCCCGAGGACAGGGGACCCCTACGAGCAGTACTTC. Translating gives CASSPEIPRTGDPYEQYF. The chain uses TRBV18 and TRBJ2-7; 9 nucleotides match TRBD1. The CDR3 is 18 residues long. The junction had 13 bases not matched to a gene; V was cut back by 2 bases and J by 2 bases. Germline CDR1 reads KGHSH; CDR2 reads LQKENI. Filled out from reference TRBV18 and TRBJ2-7, the complete variable domain reads NAGVMQNPRHLVRRRGQEARLRCSPMKGHSHVYWYRQLPEEGLKFMVYLQKENIIDESGMPKERFSAEFPKEGPSILRIQQVVRGDSAAYFCASSPEIPRTGDPYEQYFGPGTRLTVT.

The chain carries TRBV6-6 and TRBJ2-3; no reliable D call. The germline CDR1 and CDR2 sequences are MNHNY and SVGAGI (reference sequence). The CDR3 is 15 residues long. V lost 2 bases and J lost 4, with 13 bases in between. The CDR3 protein is CASSYLLTTPDTQYF. The CDR3 DNA reads TGTGCCAGCAGTTACCTACTGACGACCCCAGATACGCAGTATTTT.

The J gene is TRBJ2-3, the V gene TRBV19; 8 nucleotides agree with TRBD2. Germline CDR1 LNHDA, CDR2 SQIVND (reference sequence). Trimming cost V 5 bases and J 0 bases; bases outside gene matches: 19. This CDR3 region has 20 residues. The CDR3 sequence is CASSAGASGLVSASTDTQYF. The CDR3 nucleotides are TGTGCCAGTAGTGCGGGGGCATCGGGACTAGTTAGTGCTAGCACAGATACGCAGTATTTT. The whole variable domain, filled in from reference TRBV19 and TRBJ2-3, reads DGGITQSPKYLFRKEGQNVTLSCEQNLNHDAMYWYRQDPGQGLRLIYYSQIVNDFQKGDIAEGYSVSREKKESFPLTVTSAQKNPTAFYLCASSAGASGLVSASTDTQYFGPGTRLTVL.

This sequence joins TRBV11-1 and TRBJ2-3; 7 nucleotides match TRBD2. Germline V gene lookup returns CDR1 SGHAT and CDR2 FQDESV (reference sequence). The CDR3 spans 15 residues. J gave up 6 bases and V 8 bases, and 14 bases lay outside the gene matches. The CDR3 DNA reads as TGTGCCAGCGGCGTCCCCGCGGGAGTTGCTGATACGCAGTATTTT. Residues: CASGVPAGVADTQYF.

The chain is built from TRBV27 and TRBJ2-7; 8 nucleotides align to TRBD2. V shed 5 bases, J shed 6 bases, and the junction held 15 bases outside the gene matches. The germline CDR1 and CDR2 sequences are MNHEY and SMNVEV (reference sequence). This CDR3 comprises 16 residues. The CDR3 region is CASSPRRASGPLEQYF. CDR3 in DNA: TGTGCCAGCAGTCCCCGGCGAGCTAGCGGGCCCCTCGAGCAGTACTTC.

The chain employs TRBV5-1 and TRBJ1-1; D ambiguous. From germline, CDR1 is SGHRS and CDR2 YFSETQ. This CDR3 spans 13 amino acids. V was shortened by 5 bases and J by 7 bases, with 15 bases between the two germline ends. The DNA for the CDR3 is TGCGCCAGCAGACAGCATGTGAGAGGTGAAGCTTTCTTT. It translates to CASRQHVRGEAFF.

The rearrangement links TRBV11-2 to TRBJ1-1; D unresolved. Trimming shortened V by 6 bases and J by 7 bases, and 9 bases separated the two germline ends. The CDR3 consists of 11 residues. The V gene's germline CDR1 is SGHAT and CDR2 FQNNGV. DNA of the CDR3: TGTGCCAGCAGTCTCCCCGGTGAAGCTTTCTTT. Its translation is CASSLPGEAFF.

This clone was observed a single time. The chain recombines TRBV28 with TRBJ2-2; D is possibly TRBD1 (6 bases). Trimming pared 4 bases from V and 6 bases from J, leaving 12 bases between. The CDR3 covers 14 residues. The germline V gene encodes CDR1 MDHEN and CDR2 SYDVKM. CDR3 sequence: CASSWGRGSGELFF. CDR3 nucleotides: TGTGCCAGCAGTTGGGGCAGGGGTTCCGGGGAGCTGTTTTTT.

CDR3 DNA: TGTGCCAGCAGCTTTTCAGCCCCGGGACAGGGTTACGAGCAGTACTTC. This gives the protein CASSFSAPGQGYEQYF. The chain employs TRBV7-9 and TRBJ2-7; TRBD1 aligns across 9 bases. CDR1 SEHNR and CDR2 FQNEAQ come from the germline V gene (reference sequence). The CDR3 runs 16 residues. J was trimmed by 4 bases and V by 3 bases; bases with no gene match: 10.

In this sample, this clone turned up once. J is TRBJ1-5 and V is TRBV4-1, with 7 bases that match TRBD1. Germline V gene sequence: CDR1 MGHRA, CDR2 YSYEKL. The junction had 6 bases not matched to a gene; V was cut back by 1 base and J by 3 bases. CDR3 length: 16 amino acids. The CDR3 is CASSQGGGTVNQPQHF. CDR3 DNA sequence: TGCGCCAGCAGCCAAGGAGGCGGGACAGTCAATCAGCCCCAGCATTTT.

The chain links TRBV29-1 to TRBJ2-7, with D possibly TRBD2 on 6 matching bases. V was trimmed by 8 bases and J by 2 bases, leaving 16 bases between them. The CDR3 extends over 13 amino acids. The V gene's germline CDR1 is SQVTM and CDR2 ANQGSEA. The CDR3 DNA sequence: TGCAGCTTGGGGAATAGGGAGGCCTACGAGCAGTACTTC. Protein product: CSLGNREAYEQYF.

The chain employs TRBV28 and TRBJ1-2; D gene uncertain. CDR1 is MDHEN and CDR2 is SYDVKM in the germline V gene. V was trimmed by 6 bases and J by 6 bases, leaving 17 bases between them. There are 14 residues in the CDR3. As DNA, the CDR3 is TGTGCCAGCAGCTCCACTCGGGCCTCCCATGGCTACACCTTC. Translation gives CASSSTRASHGYTF.

The chain employs TRBV29-1 and TRBJ2-7; 10 bases are a match to TRBD1. Germline trimming cut 7 bases from V and 3 bases from J; bases unmatched to any gene: 3. CDR1 is SQVTM, CDR2 ANQGSEA, per germline. The CDR3 has 12 amino acids. The DNA of the CDR3 is TGCAGCGCCGGGACAGGGGTCTACGAGCAGTACTTC. Amino acid sequence: CSAGTGVYEQYF.

This clone was recorded only once. V gene TRBV19 combines with J gene TRBJ1-5; D is unclear. This CDR3 spans 17 amino acids. Deletions cut 2 bases from V and 1 base from J, with 15 bases between. From germline, CDR1 is LNHDA and CDR2 SQIVND (reference sequence). Here the CDR3 reads CASSIPAPGLSNQPQHF. The DNA of the CDR3 is TGTGCCAGTAGTATACCGGCCCCAGGCTTAAGCAATCAGCCCCAGCATTTT.

This rearrangement joins TRBV10-3 to TRBJ2-1; 16 positions match TRBD2. The CDR3 is 19 amino acids. The J segment lost 3 bases and the V segment lost 2 bases, leaving 7 bases of the junction unmatched. Germline CDR1 ENHRY, CDR2 SYGVKD. CDR3 loop: CAISETGTSGRVFYNEQFF. CDR3 nucleotide sequence: TGTGCCATCAGTGAGACCGGGACTAGCGGGAGGGTGTTCTACAATGAGCAGTTCTTC.

J is TRBJ2-1 and V is TRBV10-3, with a tentative D call TRBD2 (6 bases). Trimming removed 0 bases at V and 4 bases at J, with 13 bases between. CDR3 size: 16 residues. Germline CDR1 and CDR2: ENHRY and SYGVKD. The CDR3 is CAISESDSGLYNEQFF. In nucleotides, the CDR3 is TGTGCCATCAGTGAGTCAGACAGCGGGTTGTACAATGAGCAGTTCTTC.

The chain links TRBV9 to TRBJ2-5; perhaps TRBD2 as D (5 bases). Between the trimmed V and J ends, which lost 6 bases and 5 bases, there was a span of 11 bases. The CDR3 loop spans 12 amino acids. Germline-derived CDR1 and CDR2 are SGDLS and YYNGEE. DNA of the CDR3: TGTGCCAGCAACGCCCCGGGGGAGACCCAGTACTTC. Translation gives CASNAPGETQYF.

The J gene is TRBJ2-4, the V gene TRBV30; 10 bases fit TRBD1. The germline gives CDR1 GTSNPN, CDR2 SVGIG (reference sequence). The CDR3 has 18 amino acids. V was clipped by 1 base and J by 9 bases; unmatched bases: 18. The CDR3 loop is CAWSEGPPGQGRWGIQYF. Here the CDR3 DNA reads TGTGCCTGGAGTGAGGGTCCCCCGGGACAGGGGAGGTGGGGCATTCAGTACTTC.

This clone was recorded only once. This chain connects TRBV30 to TRBJ1-2; 7 bases line up with TRBD1. V shed 5 bases, J shed 4 bases, and the junction held 13 bases outside the gene matches. The CDR3 spans 15 residues. The germline V gene has CDR1 GTSNPN and CDR2 SVGIG (reference sequence). The CDR3 nucleotides read TGTGCCTGGGTCTCTCGGGACAGATTCTTCTATGGCTACACCTTC. Translation gives CAWVSRDRFFYGYTF.

V gene TRBV2 combines with J gene TRBJ2-3, with D tentatively TRBD1 (6 bases). Germline assignment: CDR1 SNHLY and CDR2 FYNNEI. V lost 1 base to trimming and J lost 8 bases, with 13 bases between them. This CDR3 contains 14 residues. The CDR3, as DNA: TGTGCCAGCAGTGAAGGGCAGGGGTTGTTTACGCAGTATTTT. As protein: CASSEGQGLFTQYF.

The genes are TRBV7-3 and TRBJ2-3; D might be TRBD2 (5 bases). Germline V gene lookup returns CDR1 SGHTA and CDR2 FQGTGA. This CDR3 has 17 residues. Trimming stripped 5 bases from V and 0 bases from J, with 18 bases between. CDR3 amino acids: CASSPGLLRTSTDTQYF. The CDR3 DNA sequence: TGTGCCAGCAGCCCCGGACTTCTAAGAACTAGCACAGATACGCAGTATTTT.

This chain links TRBV28 with TRBJ2-1; possible D gene TRBD1, 5 bases. The CDR3 length is 14 residues. The V and J ends lost 2 bases and 6 bases respectively, with 11 bases between them. Germline assignment: CDR1 MDHEN and CDR2 SYDVKM. CDR3 nucleotides: TGTGCCAGCAGTTTAATGTCCAGGGTCAATGAGCAGTTCTTC. This codes for CASSLMSRVNEQFF.

The rearrangement links TRBV15 to TRBJ1-3; no reliable D call. Deletions cut 10 bases from V and 0 bases from J, with 10 bases between. Germline V gene data show CDR1 as LNHNV and CDR2 as YYDKDF (reference sequence). There are 13 residues in the CDR3. The CDR3 DNA reads TGTGCCATCGGGCAGGTCTCTGGAAACACCATATATTTT. It encodes CAIGQVSGNTIYF.

This chain uses TRBV7-6 with TRBJ2-1; 9 nucleotides align to TRBD1. This CDR3 region has 16 residues. Unmatched junction bases numbered 5, after V lost 3 bases and J lost 2 bases. Germline loops: CDR1 SGHVS, CDR2 FNYEAQ. The DNA of the CDR3 is TGTGCCAGCAGCTTCTATGGGACAGGGACCTACAATGAGCAGTTCTTC. It translates to CASSFYGTGTYNEQFF.

The chain uses TRBV23-1 and TRBJ2-1; 9 bases are a match to TRBD1. TRBV23-1 is classed as an ORF, of uncertain function. This CDR3 spans 15 amino acids. Trimming cost V 6 bases and J 3 bases; bases outside gene matches: 6. The CDR3 spells CASRLRDRDYNEQFF. CDR3 DNA: TGCGCCAGCAGGCTCCGGGACAGGGACTACAATGAGCAGTTCTTC.

The chain couples TRBV2 to TRBJ1-2; 8 bases are shared with TRBD1. Germline CDR1 SNHLY, CDR2 FYNNEI. Germline trimming cut 7 bases from V and 7 bases from J; bases unmatched to any gene: 11. The CDR3 length is 14 residues. The CDR3 here is CASTDSRTGSGYTF. DNA of the CDR3: TGTGCCAGCACGGACAGTAGGACAGGGAGTGGCTACACCTTC. Together with reference TRBV2 and TRBJ1-2, the CDR3 gives the full variable domain: EPEVTQTPSHQVTQMGQEVILRCVPISNHLYFYWYRQILGQKVEFLVSFYNNEISEKSEIFDDQFSVERPDGSNFTLKIRSTKLEDSAMYFCASTDSRTGSGYTFGSGTRLTVV.

The chain joins TRBV28 to TRBJ1-1; weak D call: TRBD1 (5 bases). Trimming took 2 bases from V and 0 from J, leaving 13 bases between them. Germline assignment: CDR1 MDHEN and CDR2 SYDVKM. The CDR3 has 16 amino acids. The CDR3 DNA is TGTGCCAGCAGTTTAGGCCAGAGGACACTGAACACTGAAGCTTTCTTT. It yields the protein CASSLGQRTLNTEAFF.